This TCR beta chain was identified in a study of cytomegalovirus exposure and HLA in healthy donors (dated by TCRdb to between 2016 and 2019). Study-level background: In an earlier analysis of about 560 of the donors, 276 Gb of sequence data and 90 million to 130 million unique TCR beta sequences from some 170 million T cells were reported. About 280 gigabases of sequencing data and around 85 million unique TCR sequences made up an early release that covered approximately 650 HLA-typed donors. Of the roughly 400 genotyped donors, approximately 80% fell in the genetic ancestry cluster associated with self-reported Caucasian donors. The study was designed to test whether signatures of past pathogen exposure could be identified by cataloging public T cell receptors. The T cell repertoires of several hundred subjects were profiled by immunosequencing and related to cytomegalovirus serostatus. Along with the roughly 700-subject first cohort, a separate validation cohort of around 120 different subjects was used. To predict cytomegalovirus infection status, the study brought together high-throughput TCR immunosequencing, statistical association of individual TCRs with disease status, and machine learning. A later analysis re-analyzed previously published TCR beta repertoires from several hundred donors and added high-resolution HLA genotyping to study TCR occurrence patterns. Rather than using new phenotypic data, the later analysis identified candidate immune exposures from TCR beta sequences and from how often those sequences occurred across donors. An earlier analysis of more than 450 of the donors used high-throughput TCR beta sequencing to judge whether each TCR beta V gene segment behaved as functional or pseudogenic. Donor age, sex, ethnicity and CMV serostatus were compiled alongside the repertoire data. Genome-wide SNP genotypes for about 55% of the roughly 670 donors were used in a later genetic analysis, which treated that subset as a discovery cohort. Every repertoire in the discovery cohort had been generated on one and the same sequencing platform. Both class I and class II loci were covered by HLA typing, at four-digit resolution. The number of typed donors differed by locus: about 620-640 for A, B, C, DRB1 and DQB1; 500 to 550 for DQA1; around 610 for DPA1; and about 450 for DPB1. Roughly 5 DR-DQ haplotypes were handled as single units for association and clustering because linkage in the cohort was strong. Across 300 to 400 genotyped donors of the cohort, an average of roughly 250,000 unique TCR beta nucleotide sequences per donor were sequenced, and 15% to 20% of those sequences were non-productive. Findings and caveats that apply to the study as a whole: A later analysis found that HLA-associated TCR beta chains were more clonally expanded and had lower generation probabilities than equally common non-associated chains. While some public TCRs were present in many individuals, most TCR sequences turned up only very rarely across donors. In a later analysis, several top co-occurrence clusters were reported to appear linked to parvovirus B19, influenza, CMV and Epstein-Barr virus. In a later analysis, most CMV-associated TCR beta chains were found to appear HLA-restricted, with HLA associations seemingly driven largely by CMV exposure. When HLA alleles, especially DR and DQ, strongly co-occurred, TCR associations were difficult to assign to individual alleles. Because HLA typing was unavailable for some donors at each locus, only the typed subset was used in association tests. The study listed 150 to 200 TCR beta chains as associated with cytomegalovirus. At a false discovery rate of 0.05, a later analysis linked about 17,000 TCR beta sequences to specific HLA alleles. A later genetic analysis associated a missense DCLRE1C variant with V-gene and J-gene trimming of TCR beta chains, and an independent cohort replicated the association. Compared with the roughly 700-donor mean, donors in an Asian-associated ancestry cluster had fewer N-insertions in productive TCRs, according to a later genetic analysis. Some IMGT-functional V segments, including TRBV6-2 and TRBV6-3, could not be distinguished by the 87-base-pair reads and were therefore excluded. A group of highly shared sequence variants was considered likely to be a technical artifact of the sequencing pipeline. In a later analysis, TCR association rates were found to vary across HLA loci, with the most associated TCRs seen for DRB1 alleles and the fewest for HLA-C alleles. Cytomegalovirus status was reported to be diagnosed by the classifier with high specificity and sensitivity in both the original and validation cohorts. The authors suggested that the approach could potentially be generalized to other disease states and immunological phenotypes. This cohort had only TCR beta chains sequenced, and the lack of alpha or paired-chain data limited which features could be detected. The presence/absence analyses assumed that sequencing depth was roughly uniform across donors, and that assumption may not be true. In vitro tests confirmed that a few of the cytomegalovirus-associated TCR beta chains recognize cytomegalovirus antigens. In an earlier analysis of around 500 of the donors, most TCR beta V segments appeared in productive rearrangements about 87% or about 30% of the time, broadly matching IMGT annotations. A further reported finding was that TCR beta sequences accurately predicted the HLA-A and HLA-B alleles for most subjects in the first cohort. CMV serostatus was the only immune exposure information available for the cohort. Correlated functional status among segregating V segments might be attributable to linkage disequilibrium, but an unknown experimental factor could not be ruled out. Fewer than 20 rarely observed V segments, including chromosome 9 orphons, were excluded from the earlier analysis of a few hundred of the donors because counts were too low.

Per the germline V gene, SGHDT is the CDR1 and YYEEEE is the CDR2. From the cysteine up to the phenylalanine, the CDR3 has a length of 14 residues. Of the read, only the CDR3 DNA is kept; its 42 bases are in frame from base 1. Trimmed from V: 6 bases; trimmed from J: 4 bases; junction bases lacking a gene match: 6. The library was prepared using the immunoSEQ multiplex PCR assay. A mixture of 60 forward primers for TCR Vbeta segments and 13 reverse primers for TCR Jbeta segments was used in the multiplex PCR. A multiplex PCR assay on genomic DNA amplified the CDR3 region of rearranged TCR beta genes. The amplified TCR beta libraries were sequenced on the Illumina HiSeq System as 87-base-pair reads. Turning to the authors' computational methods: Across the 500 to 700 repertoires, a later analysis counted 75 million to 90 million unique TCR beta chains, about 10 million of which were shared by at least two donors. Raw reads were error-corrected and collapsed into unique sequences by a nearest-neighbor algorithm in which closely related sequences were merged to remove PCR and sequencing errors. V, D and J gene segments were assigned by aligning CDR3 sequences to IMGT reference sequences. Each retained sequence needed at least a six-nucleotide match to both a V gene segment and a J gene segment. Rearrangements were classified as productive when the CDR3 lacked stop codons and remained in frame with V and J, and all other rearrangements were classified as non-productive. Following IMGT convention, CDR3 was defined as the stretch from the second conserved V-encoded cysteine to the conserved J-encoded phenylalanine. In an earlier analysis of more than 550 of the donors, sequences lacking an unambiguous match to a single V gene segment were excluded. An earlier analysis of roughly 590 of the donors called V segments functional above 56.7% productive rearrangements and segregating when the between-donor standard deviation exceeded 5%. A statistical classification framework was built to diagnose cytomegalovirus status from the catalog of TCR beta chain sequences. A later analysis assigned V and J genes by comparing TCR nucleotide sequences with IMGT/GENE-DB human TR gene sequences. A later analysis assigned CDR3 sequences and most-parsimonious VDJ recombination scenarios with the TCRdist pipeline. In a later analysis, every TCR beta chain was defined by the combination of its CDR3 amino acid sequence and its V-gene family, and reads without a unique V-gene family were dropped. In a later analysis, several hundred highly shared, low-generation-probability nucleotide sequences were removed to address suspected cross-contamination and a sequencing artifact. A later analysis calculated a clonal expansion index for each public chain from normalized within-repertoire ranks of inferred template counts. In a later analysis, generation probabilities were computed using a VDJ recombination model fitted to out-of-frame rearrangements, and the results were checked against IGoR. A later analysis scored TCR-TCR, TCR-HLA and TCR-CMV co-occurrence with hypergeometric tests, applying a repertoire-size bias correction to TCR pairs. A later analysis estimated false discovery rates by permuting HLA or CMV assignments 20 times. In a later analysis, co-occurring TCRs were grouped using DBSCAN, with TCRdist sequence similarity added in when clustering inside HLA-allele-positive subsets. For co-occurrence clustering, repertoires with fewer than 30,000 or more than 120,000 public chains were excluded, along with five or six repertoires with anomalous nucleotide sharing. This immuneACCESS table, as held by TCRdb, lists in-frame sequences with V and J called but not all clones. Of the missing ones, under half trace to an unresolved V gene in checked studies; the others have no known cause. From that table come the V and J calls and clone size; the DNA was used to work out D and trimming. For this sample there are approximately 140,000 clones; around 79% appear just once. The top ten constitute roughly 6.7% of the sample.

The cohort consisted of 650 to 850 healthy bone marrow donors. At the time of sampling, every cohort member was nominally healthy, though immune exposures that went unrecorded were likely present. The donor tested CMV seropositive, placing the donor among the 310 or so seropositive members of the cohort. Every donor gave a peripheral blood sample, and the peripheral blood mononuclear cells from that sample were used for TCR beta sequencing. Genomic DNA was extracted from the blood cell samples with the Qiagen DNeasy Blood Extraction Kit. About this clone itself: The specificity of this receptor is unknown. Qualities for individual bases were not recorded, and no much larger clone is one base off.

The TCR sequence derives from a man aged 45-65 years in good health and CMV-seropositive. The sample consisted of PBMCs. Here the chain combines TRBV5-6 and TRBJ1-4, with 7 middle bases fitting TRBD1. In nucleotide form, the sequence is TGTGCCAGCAACCGACAGGGAGATAATGAAAAACTGTTTTTT. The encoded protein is CASNRQGDNEKLFF.